Listed below are T cell receptor beta chains from one sample, sequenced in a study of T cell responses to AZD1222 COVID-19 vaccine. Profiling relied on immunoSEQ multiplex PCR, and the TCRdb table lists in-frame clones only, not all of them. In the table there are fewer than 50,000 clones, around three quarters of which are singletons. The sequencing here drew on peripheral blood, taken 28 days after the second dose of the MenACWY control vaccine. These receptors were obtained from an adult who received the MenACWY meningococcal vaccine as a control. CDR3s include the opening cysteine and the closing phenylalanine or tryptophan. Fields, in order: CDR3 DNA, CDR3 protein, CDR3 length, J gene, clone size, V gene, D gene. D genes are given only for firm matches. Clone size, where shown, is once, few, many, or a class for clones that have expanded.

DNA: TGTGCCTGGGGGCTAGCGGGCGTAACCCAGTACTTC
CDR3: CAWGLAGVTQYF
length: 12
J: TRBJ2-5
size: .
V: TRBV30
D: TRBD2

DNA: TGTGCCAGCAGCTTGGGGCAGTATAGCAATCAGCCCCAGCATTTT
CDR3: CASSLGQYSNQPQHF
length: 15
J: TRBJ1-5
size: few
V: TRBV5-6
D: .

DNA: TGTGCCAGCAGTTCGAGTGACTATGGCTACACCTTC
CDR3: CASSSSDYGYTF
length: 12
J: TRBJ1-2
size: .
V: TRBV28
D: .

DNA: TGTGCCTCCAAAGAAGGGCGCATGGGGGCCAACGTCCTGACTTTC
CDR3: CASKEGRMGANVLTF
length: 15
J: TRBJ2-6
size: .
V: TRBV2
D: .

DNA: TGTGCCAGCTCCCCCAGGACAGGGGACTACGAGCAGTACTTC
CDR3: CASSPRTGDYEQYF
length: 14
J: TRBJ2-7
size: .
V: TRBV18
D: TRBD1

DNA: TGTGCCAGCAGCAAAGGCAGGAGTGGCGGCTACACCTTC
CDR3: CASSKGRSGGYTF
length: 13
J: TRBJ1-2
size: .
V: TRBV21-1
D: .

DNA: TGTGCCAGCAGCAATGATGAGCAGTTCTTC
CDR3: CASSNDEQFF
length: 10
J: TRBJ2-1
size: .
V: TRBV21-1
D: .

DNA: TGTGCCAGTAGCTCTAACGGGGCGTCTAATGAAAAACTGTTTTTT
CDR3: CASSSNGASNEKLFF
length: 15
J: TRBJ1-4
size: .
V: TRBV19
D: .

DNA: TGTGCCAGTGGGATCAATGAGCAGTTCTTC
CDR3: CASGINEQFF
length: 10
J: TRBJ2-1
size: .
V: TRBV12-3/TRBV12-4
D: .

DNA: TGTGCCAGCAGCTTGATGGCAGGGCGAACTGAAGCTTTCTTT
CDR3: CASSLMAGRTEAFF
length: 14
J: TRBJ1-1
size: .
V: TRBV5-8
D: .

DNA: TGTGCCAGCAGACGGACCGGGACGGCTGAAAAACTGTTTTTT
CDR3: CASRRTGTAEKLFF
length: 14
J: TRBJ1-4
size: .
V: TRBV11-2
D: .

DNA: TGTGCCAGCAGTCCCGGGGGTCAGCCCCAGCATTTT
CDR3: CASSPGGQPQHF
length: 12
J: TRBJ1-5
size: .
V: TRBV6-5
D: .

DNA: TGTGCCAGCAGTCTGACAGGGAGGGACACTGAAGCTTTCTTT
CDR3: CASSLTGRDTEAFF
length: 14
J: TRBJ1-1
size: once
V: TRBV27
D: TRBD1